This T cell receptor beta chain was documented in a study of T cell repertoires in cytomegalovirus infection. Study in general: Based on public TCR beta signatures, there were indications of CMV infection and of a matching HLA type. Study-level findings and limits: HLA-C-restricted TCR beta clonotypes specific for CMV led the ex vivo response. The cumulative frequency of public TCR beta families identified carriers of CMV plus the relevant HLA.

Comments on this clonotype: Its antigen remains unidentified.

TCRdb reprocessed the reads with MiXCR, giving one entry per CDR3 protein. The sample consists of about 600,000 distinct CDR3 sequences, around 24% of them appearing once. CDR3 length equals 15 residues. V was cut by 6 bases and J by 3 bases, with 15 bases left in between. The germline gives CDR1 MDHEN, CDR2 SYDVKM. This TCR was recovered from a human donor in good health (CMV status not recorded). Some clones in this sample may be carry-over from other donors' samples. The chain employs TRBV28 and TRBJ1-5; perhaps TRBD1 as D (5 bases). Sequenced sample: CD8+ T cells from PBMCs. CDR3 bases: TGTGCCAGCAGGCACCAATACAGGACCAATCAGCCCCAGCATTTT. Translating it yields CASRHQYRTNQPQHF.